In its sample, the clone carrying this TCR beta chain was seen many times. Its target is unknown. The sample is drawn from a study of T cells in Graves' hyperthyroidism and ophthalmopathy. Study-wide background: Peripheral blood sampling occurred at initial diagnosis, before any treatment. Points from the study as a whole: Most thyroid clonotypes with frequency above 0.001 were detected in blood.

Amplification of TCR beta CDR3 regions used RNA as the template. Primed by the HTBI set, a first-round RT-PCR was run on the TCR CDR3. Each CDR3 protein gets one entry after TCRdb re-called the multiplex PCR reads with MiXCR. The top ten hold around 62% of the sample, which has over 250,000 distinct CDR3 sequences, about 20% seen once. Patients showing uncontrolled infection, other autoimmune disease, pregnancy or lactation were ineligible. The CDR3 runs to 15 residues. V trimming: 3 bases; J trimming: 3 bases; junction bases outside the gene matches: 6. The genes are TRBV12-3 or TRBV12-4 and TRBJ2-3; 7 nucleotides align to TRBD2. The sequence was collected from a man in his thirties or forties with Graves' ophthalmopathy. The sample was blood. CDR3: CASSFGGRETDTQYF. The CDR3 bases are TGTGCCAGCAGTTTCGGCGGGAGAGAGACAGATACGCAGTATTTT.